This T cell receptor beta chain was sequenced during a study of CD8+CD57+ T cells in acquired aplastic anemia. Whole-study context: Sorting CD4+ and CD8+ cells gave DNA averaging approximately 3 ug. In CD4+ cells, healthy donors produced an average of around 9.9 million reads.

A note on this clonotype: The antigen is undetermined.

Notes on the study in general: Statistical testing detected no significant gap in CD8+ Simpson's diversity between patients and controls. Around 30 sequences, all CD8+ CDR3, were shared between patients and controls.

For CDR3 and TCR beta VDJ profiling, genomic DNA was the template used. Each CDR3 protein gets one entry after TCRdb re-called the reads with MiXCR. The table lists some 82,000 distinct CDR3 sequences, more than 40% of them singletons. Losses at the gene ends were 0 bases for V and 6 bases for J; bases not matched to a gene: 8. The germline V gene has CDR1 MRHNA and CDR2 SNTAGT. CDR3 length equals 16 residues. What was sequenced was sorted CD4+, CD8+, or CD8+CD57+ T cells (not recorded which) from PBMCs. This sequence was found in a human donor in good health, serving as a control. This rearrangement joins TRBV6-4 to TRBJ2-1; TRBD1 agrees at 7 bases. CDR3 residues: CASSDSVGTVFNEQFF. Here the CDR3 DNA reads TGTGCCAGCAGTGACTCAGTAGGGACAGTCTTCAATGAGCAGTTCTTC.